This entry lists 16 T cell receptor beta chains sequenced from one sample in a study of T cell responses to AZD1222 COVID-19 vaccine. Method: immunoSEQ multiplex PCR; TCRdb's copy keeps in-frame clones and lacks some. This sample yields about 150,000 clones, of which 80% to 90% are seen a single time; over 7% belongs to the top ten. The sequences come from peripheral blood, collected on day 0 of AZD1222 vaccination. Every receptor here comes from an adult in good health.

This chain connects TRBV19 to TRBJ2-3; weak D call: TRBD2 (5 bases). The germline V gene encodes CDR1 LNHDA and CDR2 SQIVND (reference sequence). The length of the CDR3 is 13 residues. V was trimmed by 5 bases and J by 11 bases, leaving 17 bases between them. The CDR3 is CASSDRTSLKQYF. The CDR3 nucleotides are TGTGCCAGTAGTGATAGGACTTCTTTAAAGCAGTATTTT.

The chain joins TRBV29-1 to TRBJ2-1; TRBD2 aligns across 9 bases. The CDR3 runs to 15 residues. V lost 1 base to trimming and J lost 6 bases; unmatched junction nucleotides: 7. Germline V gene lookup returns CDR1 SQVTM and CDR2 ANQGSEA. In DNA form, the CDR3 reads TGCAGCGTTGAAGGGGGGACTAGCTCGATCAATGAGCAGTTCTTC. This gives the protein CSVEGGTSSINEQFF.

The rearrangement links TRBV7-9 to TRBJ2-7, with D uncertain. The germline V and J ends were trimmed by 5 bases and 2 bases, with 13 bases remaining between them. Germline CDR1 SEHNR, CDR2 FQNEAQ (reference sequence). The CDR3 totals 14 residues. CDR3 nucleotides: TGTGCCAGCAGCGAACTGGAAAGAGCCTACGAGCAGTACTTC. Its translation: CASSELERAYEQYF.

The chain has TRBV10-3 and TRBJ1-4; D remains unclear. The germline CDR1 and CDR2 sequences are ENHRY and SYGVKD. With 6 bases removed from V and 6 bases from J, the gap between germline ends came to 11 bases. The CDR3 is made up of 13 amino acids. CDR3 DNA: TGTGCCATCAGCGGACCCGCCGATGAAAAACTGTTTTTT. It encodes CAISGPADEKLFF.

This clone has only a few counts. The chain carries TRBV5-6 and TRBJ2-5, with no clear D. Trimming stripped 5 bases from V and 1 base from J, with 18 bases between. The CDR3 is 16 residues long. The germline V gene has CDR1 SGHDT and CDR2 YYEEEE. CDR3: CASSFYYEDFQETQYF. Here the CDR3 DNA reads TGTGCCAGCAGTTTTTACTACGAGGATTTCCAAGAGACCCAGTACTTC.

This CDR3 is CASSFGQPTNTGELFF. DNA for the CDR3: TGTGCCAGCAGTTTCGGACAGCCAACGAACACCGGGGAGCTGTTTTTT. This chain uses TRBV6-6 with TRBJ2-2, with TRBD1 as a possible D gene (6 bases). The V end was cut by 4 bases, the J end by 0 bases, with 12 bases between. The germline CDR1 and CDR2 sequences are MNHNY and SVGAGI (reference sequence). The length of the CDR3 is 16 residues.

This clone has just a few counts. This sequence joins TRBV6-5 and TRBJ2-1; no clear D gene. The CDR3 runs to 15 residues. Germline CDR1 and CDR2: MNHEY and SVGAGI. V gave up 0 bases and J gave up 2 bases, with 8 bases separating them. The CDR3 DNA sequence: TGTGCCAGCAGTTACTCCCCGGGCCCCTACAATGAGCAGTTCTTC. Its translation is CASSYSPGPYNEQFF.

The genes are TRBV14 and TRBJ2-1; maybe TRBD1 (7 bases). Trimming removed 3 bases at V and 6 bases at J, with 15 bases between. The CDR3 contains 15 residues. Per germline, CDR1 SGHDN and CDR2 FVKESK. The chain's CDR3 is CASSHLVQGGNEQFF. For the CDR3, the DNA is TGTGCCAGCAGCCACCTCGTTCAGGGGGGCAATGAGCAGTTCTTC.

The CDR3: CASSPRRGAENPEQFF. The DNA of the CDR3 is TGTGCCAGCTCACCACGAAGGGGAGCCGAGAATCCTGAGCAGTTCTTC. The chain employs TRBV18 and TRBJ2-1; D may correspond to TRBD1 or TRBD2 (5 bases each). Germline-derived CDR1 and CDR2 are KGHSH and LQKENI. Trimming pared 1 base from V and 9 bases from J, leaving 19 bases between. The CDR3 loop spans 16 amino acids.

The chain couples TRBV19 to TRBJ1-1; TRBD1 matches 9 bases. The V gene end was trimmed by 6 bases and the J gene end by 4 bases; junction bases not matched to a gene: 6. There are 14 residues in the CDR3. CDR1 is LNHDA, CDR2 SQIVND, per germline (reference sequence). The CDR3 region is CASRRTGESTEAFF. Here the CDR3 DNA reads TGTGCCAGTAGGCGGACAGGGGAAAGCACTGAAGCTTTCTTT.

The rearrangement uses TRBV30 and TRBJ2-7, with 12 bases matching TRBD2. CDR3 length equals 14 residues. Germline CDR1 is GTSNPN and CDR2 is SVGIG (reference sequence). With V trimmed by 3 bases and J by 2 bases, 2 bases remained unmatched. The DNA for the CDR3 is TGTGCCTGGAGGACTAGCGGGAGAACCTACGAGCAGTACTTC. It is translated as CAWRTSGRTYEQYF. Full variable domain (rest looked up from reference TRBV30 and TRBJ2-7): SQTIHQWPATLVQPVGSPLSLECTVEGTSNPNLYWYRQAAGRGLQLLFYSVGIGQISSEVPQNLSASRPQDRQFILSSKKLLLSDSGFYLCAWRTSGRTYEQYFGPGTRLTVT.

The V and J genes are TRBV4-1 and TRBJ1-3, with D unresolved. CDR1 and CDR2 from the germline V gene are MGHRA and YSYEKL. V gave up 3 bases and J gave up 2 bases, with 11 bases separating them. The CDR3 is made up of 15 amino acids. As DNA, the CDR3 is TGCGCCAGCAGCCAGAGTCCGGCCCCTGGAAACACCATATATTTT. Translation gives CASSQSPAPGNTIYF.

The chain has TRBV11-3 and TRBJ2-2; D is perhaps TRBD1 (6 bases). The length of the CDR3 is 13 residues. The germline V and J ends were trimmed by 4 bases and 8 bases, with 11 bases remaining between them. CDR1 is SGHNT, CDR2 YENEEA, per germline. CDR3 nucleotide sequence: TGTGCCAGCAGCTCTCAGGGGAGTGGGGAGCTGTTTTTT. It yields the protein CASSSQGSGELFF.

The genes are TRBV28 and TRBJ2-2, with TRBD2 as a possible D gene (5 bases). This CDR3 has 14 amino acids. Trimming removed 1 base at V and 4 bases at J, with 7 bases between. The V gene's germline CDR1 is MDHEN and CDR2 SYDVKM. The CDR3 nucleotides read TGTGCCAGCAGTTTATCCGGGGTCACCGGGGAGCTGTTTTTT. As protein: CASSLSGVTGELFF.

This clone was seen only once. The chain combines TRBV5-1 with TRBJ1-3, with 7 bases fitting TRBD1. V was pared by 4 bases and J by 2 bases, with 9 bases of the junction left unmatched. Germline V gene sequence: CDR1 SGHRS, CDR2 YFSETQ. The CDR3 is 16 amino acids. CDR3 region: CASSMNPGTAGNTIYF. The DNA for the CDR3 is TGCGCCAGCAGCATGAACCCCGGGACAGCTGGAAACACCATATATTTT.

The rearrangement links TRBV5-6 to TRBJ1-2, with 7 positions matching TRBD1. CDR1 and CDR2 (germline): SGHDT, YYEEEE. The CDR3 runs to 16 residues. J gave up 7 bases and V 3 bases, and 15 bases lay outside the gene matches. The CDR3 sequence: CASSSPVGQATGGYTF. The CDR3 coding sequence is TGTGCCAGCAGCTCCCCAGTCGGACAGGCAACGGGTGGCTACACCTTC.